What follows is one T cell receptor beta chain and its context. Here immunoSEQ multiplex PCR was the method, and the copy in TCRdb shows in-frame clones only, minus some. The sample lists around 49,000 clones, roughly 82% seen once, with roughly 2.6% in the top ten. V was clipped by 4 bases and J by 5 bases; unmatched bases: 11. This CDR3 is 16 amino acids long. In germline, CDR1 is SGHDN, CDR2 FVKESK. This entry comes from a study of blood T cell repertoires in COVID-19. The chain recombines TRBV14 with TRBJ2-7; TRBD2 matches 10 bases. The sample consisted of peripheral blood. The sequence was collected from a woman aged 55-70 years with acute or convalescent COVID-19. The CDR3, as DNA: TGTGCCAGCAGCCTAGGCCCTAGCGGGGGCCAGGACGAGCAGTACTTC. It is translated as CASSLGPSGGQDEQYF.